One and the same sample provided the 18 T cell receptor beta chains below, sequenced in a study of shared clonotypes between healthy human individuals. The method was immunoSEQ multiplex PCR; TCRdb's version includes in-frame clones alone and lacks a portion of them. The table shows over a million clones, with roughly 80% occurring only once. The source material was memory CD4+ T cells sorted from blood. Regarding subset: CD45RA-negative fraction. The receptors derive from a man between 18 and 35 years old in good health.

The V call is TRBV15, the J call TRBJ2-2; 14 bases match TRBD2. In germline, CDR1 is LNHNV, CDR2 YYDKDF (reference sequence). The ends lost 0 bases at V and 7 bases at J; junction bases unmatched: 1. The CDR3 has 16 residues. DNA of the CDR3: TGTGCCACCAGCAGAGAAGGACTAGCGGGAGGCGGGGAGCTGTTTTTT. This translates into CATSREGLAGGGELFF.

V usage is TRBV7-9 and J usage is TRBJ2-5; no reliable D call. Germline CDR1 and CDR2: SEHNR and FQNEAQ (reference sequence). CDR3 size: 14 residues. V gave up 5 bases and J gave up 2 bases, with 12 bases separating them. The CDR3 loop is CASSLPLGQETQYF. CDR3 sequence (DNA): TGTGCCAGCAGCCTGCCCCTTGGGCAAGAGACCCAGTACTTC.

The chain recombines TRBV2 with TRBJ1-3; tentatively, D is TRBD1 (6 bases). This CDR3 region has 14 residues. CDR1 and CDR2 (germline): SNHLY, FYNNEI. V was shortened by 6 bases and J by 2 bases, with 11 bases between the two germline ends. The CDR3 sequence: CASRGGGAGNTIYF. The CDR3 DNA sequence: TGTGCCAGCAGAGGGGGAGGGGCTGGAAACACCATATATTTT.

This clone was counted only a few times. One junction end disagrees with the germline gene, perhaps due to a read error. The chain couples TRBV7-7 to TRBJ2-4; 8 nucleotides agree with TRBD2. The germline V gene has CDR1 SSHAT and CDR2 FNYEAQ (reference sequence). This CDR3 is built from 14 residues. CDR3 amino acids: CASSLPGLVTFLFF. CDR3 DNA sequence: TGTGCTAGCAGCTTGCCGGGACTAGTAACTTTTCTTTTCTTC.

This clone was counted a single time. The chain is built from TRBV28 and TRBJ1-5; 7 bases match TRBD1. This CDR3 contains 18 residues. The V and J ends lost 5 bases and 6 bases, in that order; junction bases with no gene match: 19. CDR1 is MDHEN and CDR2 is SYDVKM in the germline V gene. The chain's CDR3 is CASSSSQGGTHIAQPQHF. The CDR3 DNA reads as TGTGCCAGCAGTAGTTCGCAGGGGGGGACCCATATTGCTCAGCCCCAGCATTTT.

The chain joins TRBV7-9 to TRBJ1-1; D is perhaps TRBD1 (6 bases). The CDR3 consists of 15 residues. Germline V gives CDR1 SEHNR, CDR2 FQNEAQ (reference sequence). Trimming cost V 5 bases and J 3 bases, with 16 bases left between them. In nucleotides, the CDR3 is TGTGCCAGCAGCCCCCGGACAGTGGGGGACACTGAAGCTTTCTTT. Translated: CASSPRTVGDTEAFF.

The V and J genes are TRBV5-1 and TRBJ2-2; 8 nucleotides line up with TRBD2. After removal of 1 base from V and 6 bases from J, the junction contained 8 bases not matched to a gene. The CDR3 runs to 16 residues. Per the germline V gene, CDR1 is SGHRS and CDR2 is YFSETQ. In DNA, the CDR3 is TGCGCCAGCAGCTTGAGAGCGGGGGCGAGAGCCGGGGAGCTGTTTTTT. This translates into CASSLRAGARAGELFF.

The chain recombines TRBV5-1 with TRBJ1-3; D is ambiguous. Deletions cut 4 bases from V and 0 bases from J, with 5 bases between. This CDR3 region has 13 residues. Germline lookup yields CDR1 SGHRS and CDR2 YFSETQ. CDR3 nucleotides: TGCGCCAGCAGCGTGGACTCTGGAAACACCATATATTTT. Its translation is CASSVDSGNTIYF.

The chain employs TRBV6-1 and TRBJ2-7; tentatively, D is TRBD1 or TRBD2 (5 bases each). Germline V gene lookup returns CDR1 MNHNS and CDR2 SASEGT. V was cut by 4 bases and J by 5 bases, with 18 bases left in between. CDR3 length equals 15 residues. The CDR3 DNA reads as TGTGCCAGCAGTGTCAGGGCCCGAGGAGGCGACGAGCAGTACTTC. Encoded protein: CASSVRARGGDEQYF.

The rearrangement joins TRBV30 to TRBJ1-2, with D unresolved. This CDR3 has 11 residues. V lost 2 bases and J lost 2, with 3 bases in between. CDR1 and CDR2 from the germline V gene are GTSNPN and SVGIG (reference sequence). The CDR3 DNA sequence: TGTGCCTGGAGTCAGAACTATGGCTACACCTTC. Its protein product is CAWSQNYGYTF. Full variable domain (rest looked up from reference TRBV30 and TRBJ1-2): SQTIHQWPATLVQPVGSPLSLECTVEGTSNPNLYWYRQAAGRGLQLLFYSVGIGQISSEVPQNLSASRPQDRQFILSSKKLLLSDSGFYLCAWSQNYGYTFGSGTRLTVV.

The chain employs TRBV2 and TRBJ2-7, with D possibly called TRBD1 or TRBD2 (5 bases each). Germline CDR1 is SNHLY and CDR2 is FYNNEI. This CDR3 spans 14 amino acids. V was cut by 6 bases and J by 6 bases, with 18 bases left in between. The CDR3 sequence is CASRPRDQTREQYF. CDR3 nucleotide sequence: TGTGCCAGCAGACCCCGGGACCAGACTCGCGAGCAGTACTTC.

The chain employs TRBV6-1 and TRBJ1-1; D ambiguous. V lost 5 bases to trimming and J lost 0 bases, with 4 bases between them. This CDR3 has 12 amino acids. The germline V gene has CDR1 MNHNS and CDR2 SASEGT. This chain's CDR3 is CASSYMNTEAFF. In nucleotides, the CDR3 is TGTGCCAGCAGTTATATGAACACTGAAGCTTTCTTT.

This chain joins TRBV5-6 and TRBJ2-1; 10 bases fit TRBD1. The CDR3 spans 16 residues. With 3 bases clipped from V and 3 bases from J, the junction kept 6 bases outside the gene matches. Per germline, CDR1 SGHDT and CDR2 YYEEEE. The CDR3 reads CASSSRDRGGYNEQFF. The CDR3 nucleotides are TGTGCCAGCAGCTCCCGGGACAGGGGAGGCTACAATGAGCAGTTCTTC.

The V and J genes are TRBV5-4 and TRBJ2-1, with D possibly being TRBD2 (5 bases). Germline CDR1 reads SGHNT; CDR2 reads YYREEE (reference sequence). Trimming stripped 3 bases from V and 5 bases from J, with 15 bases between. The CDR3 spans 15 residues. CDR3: CASSSGGFYDNEQFF. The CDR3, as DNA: TGTGCCAGCAGCTCCGGCGGGTTTTACGACAATGAGCAGTTCTTC. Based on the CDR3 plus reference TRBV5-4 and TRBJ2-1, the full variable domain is ETGVTQSPTHLIKTRGQQVTLRCSSQSGHNTVSWYQQALGQGPQFIFQYYREEENGRGNFPPRFSGLQFPNYSSELNVNALELDDSALYLCASSSGGFYDNEQFFGPGTRLTVL.

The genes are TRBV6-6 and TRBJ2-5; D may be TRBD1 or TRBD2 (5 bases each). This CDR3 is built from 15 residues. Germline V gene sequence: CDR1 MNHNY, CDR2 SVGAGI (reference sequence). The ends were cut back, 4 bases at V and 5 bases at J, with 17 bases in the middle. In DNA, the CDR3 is TGTGCCAGCAGTTCTCAGGGAGACATCTTTGAGACCCAGTACTTC. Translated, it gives CASSSQGDIFETQYF.

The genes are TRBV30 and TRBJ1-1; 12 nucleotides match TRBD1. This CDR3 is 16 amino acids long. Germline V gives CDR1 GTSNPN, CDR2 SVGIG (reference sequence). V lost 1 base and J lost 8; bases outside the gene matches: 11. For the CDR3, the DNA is TGTGCCTGGAGTGCGTCCCGGGACAGGGGGCGGAGGGAAGCTTTCTTT. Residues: CAWSASRDRGRREAFF. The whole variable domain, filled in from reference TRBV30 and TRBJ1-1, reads SQTIHQWPATLVQPVGSPLSLECTVEGTSNPNLYWYRQAAGRGLQLLFYSVGIGQISSEVPQNLSASRPQDRQFILSSKKLLLSDSGFYLCAWSASRDRGRREAFFGQGTRLTVV.

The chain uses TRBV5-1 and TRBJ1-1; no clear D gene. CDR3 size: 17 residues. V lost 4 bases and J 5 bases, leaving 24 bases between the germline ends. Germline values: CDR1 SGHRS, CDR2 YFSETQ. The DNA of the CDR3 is TGCGCCAGCAGCCGGTCGGCCAGGCTGGCGTTTGGTACTGAAGCTTTCTTT. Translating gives CASSRSARLAFGTEAFF.

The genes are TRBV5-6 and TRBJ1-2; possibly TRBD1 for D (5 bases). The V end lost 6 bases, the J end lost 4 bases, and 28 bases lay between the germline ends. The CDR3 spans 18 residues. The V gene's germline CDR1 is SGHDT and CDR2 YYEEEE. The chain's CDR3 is CASTNVGGTYTNFYGYTF. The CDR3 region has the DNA TGTGCCAGCACTAACGTGGGGGGGACCTATACGAACTTCTATGGCTACACCTTC. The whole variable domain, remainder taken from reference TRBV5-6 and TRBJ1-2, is DAGVTQSPTHLIKTRGQQVTLRCSPKSGHDTVSWYQQALGQGPQFIFQYYEEEERQRGNFPDRFSGHQFPNYSSELNVNALLLGDSALYLCASTNVGGTYTNFYGYTFGSGTRLTVV.